These 32 T cell receptor beta chains originate from one sample sequenced in a study of cytomegalovirus exposure and HLA in healthy donors. Sequenced by immunoSEQ multiplex PCR; TCRdb stores in-frame clones only, minus some. The sample holds some 130,000 clones; roughly 79% are singletons and the top ten take 25% to 30%. The specimen was PBMCs. The receptors shown here come from a man under 40 in good health and CMV-seropositive.

This clone was detected only a few times. The rearrangement uses TRBV5-1 and TRBJ2-5, with 10 positions matching TRBD1. Trimming took 0 bases from V and 5 from J; bases not matched to a gene: 7. This CDR3 comprises 16 residues. The germline V gene has CDR1 SGHRS and CDR2 YFSETQ. CDR3 sequence reads: CASSLGTGGLGETQYF. The CDR3 nucleotides read TGCGCCAGCAGCTTGGGGACAGGGGGACTTGGGGAGACCCAGTACTTC.

This clone was picked up one time. The V and J genes are TRBV9 and TRBJ1-2; TRBD1 might be the D (6 bases). Germline loops: CDR1 SGDLS, CDR2 YYNGEE. The CDR3 contains 12 residues. Trimming left V 3 bases short and J 4 bases short, with 7 bases between. This CDR3 is CASSDRVYGYTF. Written as DNA, the CDR3 is TGTGCCAGCAGCGACAGGGTCTATGGCTACACCTTC.

The genes are TRBV7-8 and TRBJ1-1; D may be TRBD1 (5 bases). The CDR3 is 14 amino acids. V was pared by 1 base and J by 4 bases, with 10 bases between. Germline V CDR1 and CDR2: SGHVS, FQNEAQ. The CDR3 DNA follows: TGTGCCAGCAGCTTAGTTTCAGGGCCCACTGAAGCTTTCTTT. Its translation: CASSLVSGPTEAFF.

This chain joins TRBV6-5 and TRBJ1-1, with D perhaps TRBD1 (5 bases). The CDR3 is made up of 10 amino acids. V was clipped by 4 bases and J by 11 bases, with 8 bases between them. Germline CDR1 reads MNHEY; CDR2 reads SVGAGI. The CDR3 is CASSWGVAFF. CDR3 coding DNA: TGTGCCAGCAGTTGGGGGGTGGCTTTCTTT.

This clone was picked up one time. The rearrangement joins TRBV7-8 to TRBJ2-1; 10 bases match TRBD2. Per germline, CDR1 SGHVS and CDR2 FQNEAQ. The J segment lost 3 bases and the V segment lost 4 bases, leaving 6 bases of the junction unmatched. The CDR3 sequence is 16 residues long. CDR3 nucleotides: TGTGCCAGCAGCTCCGAAGCGGGGGGGCTCTACAATGAGCAGTTCTTC. It codes for CASSSEAGGLYNEQFF. The variable domain in full, with the rest retrieved from reference TRBV7-8 and TRBJ2-1, is GAGVSQSPRYKVAKRGQDVALRCDPISGHVSLFWYQQALGQGPEFLTYFQNEAQLDKSGLPSDRFFAERPEGSVSTLKIQRTQQEDSAVYLCASSSEAGGLYNEQFFGPGTRLTVL.

The chain couples TRBV5-4 to TRBJ2-3, with a weak D call TRBD2 (6 bases). Germline CDR1 reads SGHNT; CDR2 reads YYREEE (reference sequence). V dropped 2 bases and J dropped 3 bases, with 10 bases sitting between them. The CDR3 has 14 amino acids. The CDR3: CASSLAGATDTQYF. The CDR3 coding sequence is TGTGCCAGCAGCTTAGCGGGCGCAACAGATACGCAGTATTTT. Together with reference TRBV5-4 and TRBJ2-3, the CDR3 gives the full variable domain: ETGVTQSPTHLIKTRGQQVTLRCSSQSGHNTVSWYQQALGQGPQFIFQYYREEENGRGNFPPRFSGLQFPNYSSELNVNALELDDSALYLCASSLAGATDTQYFGPGTRLTVL.

This sequence joins TRBV23-1 and TRBJ2-1, with a weak D call TRBD1 (6 bases). TRBV23-1 is an ORF for which the function is uncertain. This CDR3 is 13 amino acids long. The V end lost 2 bases, the J end lost 10 bases, and 12 bases lay between the germline ends. This chain's CDR3 is CASSQEKDREQFF. CDR3 coding DNA: TGCGCCAGCAGTCAAGAGAAAGACAGGGAGCAGTTCTTC.

CDR3 bases: TGTGCCAGCAGCTCGAATCTAGCGGGCTTTTACAATGAGCAGTTCTTC. This encodes CASSSNLAGFYNEQFF. The chain has TRBV7-9 and TRBJ2-1; 8 nucleotides align to TRBD2. Germline CDR1 SEHNR, CDR2 FQNEAQ (reference sequence). Unmatched junction bases numbered 9, after V lost 4 bases and J lost 4 bases. This CDR3 contains 16 residues.

This rearrangement joins TRBV18 to TRBJ2-7; 9 nucleotides agree with TRBD1. Trimming took 2 bases from V and 2 from J; bases not matched to a gene: 1. CDR3 length: 14 residues. CDR1 is KGHSH, CDR2 LQKENI, per germline. The CDR3 is CASSPGTGPYEQYF. In DNA, the CDR3 is TGTGCCAGCTCACCAGGGACAGGGCCCTACGAGCAGTACTTC. The complete variable domain, with remaining parts taken from reference TRBV18 and TRBJ2-7, reads NAGVMQNPRHLVRRRGQEARLRCSPMKGHSHVYWYRQLPEEGLKFMVYLQKENIIDESGMPKERFSAEFPKEGPSILRIQQVVRGDSAAYFCASSPGTGPYEQYFGPGTRLTVT.

This clone occurred once. This chain joins TRBV6-6 and TRBJ1-1; D call uncertain. V lost 8 bases to trimming and J lost 0 bases, with 16 bases between them. From germline, CDR1 is MNHNY and CDR2 SVGAGI (reference sequence). CDR3 length: 15 amino acids. The CDR3 DNA reads as TGTGCCAGCTCGTTTCGTTTGCGGGTGAACACTGAAGCTTTCTTT. Encoded protein: CASSFRLRVNTEAFF.

The chain recombines TRBV5-1 with TRBJ2-6; no firm D call. The CDR3 sequence is 15 residues long. Trimming pared 4 bases from V and 2 bases from J, leaving 10 bases between. CDR1 and CDR2 from the germline V gene are SGHRS and YFSETQ. Written as DNA, the CDR3 is TGCGCCAGCAGCCACACAGATGCTGGGGCCAACGTCCTGACTTTC. Its protein is CASSHTDAGANVLTF.

The chain uses TRBV13 and TRBJ2-1, with 9 bases that match TRBD1. Germline V CDR1 and CDR2: PRHDT, FYEKMQ (reference sequence). The CDR3 spans 15 residues. V lost 3 bases and J lost 7; bases outside the gene matches: 7. Written as DNA, the CDR3 is TGTGCCAGCAGCTTCGGACAGGGGAAGGGTAATGAGCAGTTCTTC. Translating gives CASSFGQGKGNEQFF.

This sequence joins TRBV14 and TRBJ1-2, with TRBD1 identical over 7 bases. The CDR3 contains 13 residues. The V gene's germline CDR1 is SGHDN and CDR2 FVKESK. Trimming removed 3 bases from V and 4 bases from J; junction bases left unmatched: 2. The CDR3 spells CASSHDRAYGYTF. In nucleotides, the CDR3 is TGTGCCAGCAGCCACGACAGGGCCTATGGCTACACCTTC.

To note about this clone: A much larger clone lies one base from this, so it may be a read error. The chain links TRBV7-3 to TRBJ1-1; D is unclear. The CDR3 has 13 amino acids. V was cut by 3 bases and J by 1 base, with 6 bases left in between. Germline V gives CDR1 SGHTA, CDR2 FQGTGA. The CDR3 coding sequence is TGTGCCAGCAGCTTCAACAGGAACACTGAAGCTTTCTTT. This sequence encodes CASSFNRNTEAFF. Full variable domain (rest looked up from reference TRBV7-3 and TRBJ1-1): GAGVSQTPSNKVTEKGKYVELRCDPISGHTALYWYRQSLGQGPEFLIYFQGTGAADDSGLPNDRFFAVRPEGSVSTLKIQRTERGDSAVYLCASSFNRNTEAFFGQGTRLTVV.

The genes are TRBV5-1 and TRBJ2-3; 9 bases line up with TRBD1. The V segment lost 3 bases and the J segment 5 bases; nucleotides outside the gene matches: 4. CDR1 is SGHRS and CDR2 is YFSETQ in the germline V gene. CDR3 length: 14 residues. The CDR3 bases are TGCGCCAGCAGCTACGGACAGGGGATAGATACGCAGTATTTT. This sequence encodes CASSYGQGIDTQYF. Combining the CDR3 with reference TRBV5-1 and TRBJ2-3 gives the whole variable domain KAGVTQTPRYLIKTRGQQVTLSCSPISGHRSVSWYQQTPGQGLQFLFEYFSETQRNKGNFPGRFSGRQFSNSRSEMNVSTLELGDSALYLCASSYGQGIDTQYFGPGTRLTVL.

This clone was seen only a few times. The V call is TRBV28, the J call TRBJ2-3; weak D call: TRBD1 (6 bases). CDR1 is MDHEN and CDR2 is SYDVKM in the germline V gene. The CDR3 is made up of 17 amino acids. V dropped 2 bases and J dropped 4 bases, with 19 bases sitting between them. CDR3 amino acids: CASSLPSHPQGSDTQYF. CDR3 DNA sequence: TGTGCCAGCAGTTTACCGAGTCACCCACAGGGCTCAGATACGCAGTATTTT. The whole variable domain, remainder taken from reference TRBV28 and TRBJ2-3, is DVKVTQSSRYLVKRTGEKVFLECVQDMDHENMFWYRQDPGLGLRLIYFSYDVKMKEKGDIPEGYSVSREKKERFSLILESASTNQTSMYLCASSLPSHPQGSDTQYFGPGTRLTVL.

This chain joins TRBV5-1 and TRBJ1-3, with D perhaps matching TRBD1 (6 bases). The CDR3 loop spans 16 amino acids. V lost 0 bases to trimming and J lost 2 bases, with 12 bases between them. Germline V gives CDR1 SGHRS, CDR2 YFSETQ. The CDR3 protein is CASSLEATGTGNTIYF. CDR3 nucleotide sequence: TGCGCCAGCAGCTTGGAGGCCACAGGGACTGGAAACACCATATATTTT.

This chain joins TRBV29-1 and TRBJ2-1; 7 nucleotides line up with TRBD2. This CDR3 is built from 14 residues. Germline V CDR1 and CDR2: SQVTM, ANQGSEA. The trim removed 4 bases at V and 5 bases at J, leaving 8 bases unmatched. CDR3 protein: CSVGQGGPDNEQFF. CDR3 sequence (DNA): TGCAGCGTTGGGCAGGGAGGGCCAGACAATGAGCAGTTCTTC.

The chain couples TRBV27 to TRBJ2-5, with D hard to call. V dropped 2 bases and J dropped 2 bases, with 9 bases sitting between them. The CDR3 contains 14 residues. In germline, CDR1 is MNHEY, CDR2 SMNVEV (reference sequence). As DNA, the CDR3 is TGTGCCAGCAGTTTAAGGAGCGCACAAGAGACCCAGTACTTC. This translates into CASSLRSAQETQYF.

The J gene is TRBJ1-3, the V gene TRBV18; D remains unclear. In germline, CDR1 is KGHSH, CDR2 LQKENI. CDR3 length equals 14 residues. V gave up 0 bases and J gave up 3 bases, with 6 bases separating them. This chain's CDR3 is CASSPPSVGNTIYF. The CDR3 nucleotides are TGTGCCAGCTCACCACCGTCAGTTGGAAACACCATATATTTT.

The rearrangement links TRBV30 to TRBJ2-1, with 8 bases fitting TRBD2. The CDR3 is 13 residues long. Losses at the gene ends were 3 bases for V and 6 bases for J; bases not matched to a gene: 4. Germline V gives CDR1 GTSNPN, CDR2 SVGIG (reference sequence). The CDR3 protein is CAWSEGTSNEQFF. The CDR3 DNA sequence: TGTGCCTGGAGCGAAGGGACTAGCAATGAGCAGTTCTTC.

This rearrangement joins TRBV5-4 to TRBJ2-3, with TRBD2 matching 8 bases. Germline V gene data show CDR1 as SGHNT and CDR2 as YYREEE (reference sequence). CDR3 length: 14 amino acids. Trimming at V came to 4 bases and at J to 5 bases, leaving 6 bases not matched to a gene. CDR3 amino acids: CASSPRGGLDTQYF. The CDR3 DNA reads as TGTGCCAGCAGCCCTCGGGGGGGGTTAGATACGCAGTATTTT. The full variable domain, in which reference TRBV5-4 and TRBJ2-3 provide the parts outside the CDR3, is ETGVTQSPTHLIKTRGQQVTLRCSSQSGHNTVSWYQQALGQGPQFIFQYYREEENGRGNFPPRFSGLQFPNYSSELNVNALELDDSALYLCASSPRGGLDTQYFGPGTRLTVL.

This clone has just one count. The CDR3 sequence: CASSPPGTGNYGYTF. The CDR3 nucleotides are TGTGCCAGCAGCCCGCCCGGGACAGGGAACTATGGCTACACCTTC. The rearrangement uses TRBV7-2 and TRBJ1-2, with 9 bases lining up with TRBD1. CDR3 length: 15 residues. Trimming took 5 bases from V and 2 from J; bases not matched to a gene: 6. The germline CDR1 and CDR2 sequences are SGHTA and FQGNSA.

This clone appeared a single time. J is TRBJ2-5 and V is TRBV6-1; D is unclear. Per germline, CDR1 MNHNS and CDR2 SASEGT. V lost 2 bases to trimming and J lost 0 bases, with 13 bases between them. The CDR3 loop spans 16 amino acids. The CDR3 coding sequence is TGTGCCAGCAGTGAATCCTGGTCGAGGTACCAAGAGACCCAGTACTTC. Translated: CASSESWSRYQETQYF.

This clone was observed a few times. The rearrangement uses TRBV27 and TRBJ1-4; 9 nucleotides line up with TRBD1. CDR1 is MNHEY and CDR2 is SMNVEV in the germline V gene (reference sequence). V shed 7 bases, J shed 5 bases, and the junction held 8 bases outside the gene matches. This CDR3 is built from 15 residues. This CDR3 reads CASKTPGQGNEKLFF. In DNA form, the CDR3 reads TGTGCCAGCAAGACACCGGGACAGGGCAATGAAAAACTGTTTTTT. Drawing the rest from reference TRBV27 and TRBJ1-4, the complete variable domain is EAQVTQNPRYLITVTGKKLTVTCSQNMNHEYMSWYRQDPGLGLRQIYYSMNVEVTDKGDVPEGYKVSRKEKRNFPLILESPSPNQTSLYFCASKTPGQGNEKLFFGSGTQLSVL.

This clone was recorded only once. The J gene is TRBJ2-5, the V gene TRBV5-8, with unresolved D. Germline loops: CDR1 SGHTS, CDR2 YDEGEE. Trimming took off 0 bases at V and 1 base at J, with 7 bases between the two ends. The CDR3 length is 14 residues. The CDR3 DNA sequence: TGTGCCAGCAGCTTGGCGAACACCCAAGAGACCCAGTACTTC. This encodes CASSLANTQETQYF.

V usage is TRBV6-5 and J usage is TRBJ1-1, with TRBD1 as a possible D gene (5 bases). V shed 0 bases and J shed 2 bases, with 7 bases lying between them. The CDR3 contains 14 residues. The germline V gene has CDR1 MNHEY and CDR2 SVGAGI. DNA for the CDR3: TGTGCCAGCAGTTACTCAGGACATAACACTGAAGCTTTCTTT. Its translation: CASSYSGHNTEAFF.

This chain connects TRBV19 to TRBJ1-5; D is undetermined. Between the trimmed V and J ends, which lost 8 bases and 2 bases, there was a span of 10 bases. This CDR3 comprises 13 residues. The germline V gene encodes CDR1 LNHDA and CDR2 SQIVND (reference sequence). CDR3 DNA: TGTGCCAGTTTGGGCTTTGGCAATCAGCCCCAGCATTTT. Protein product: CASLGFGNQPQHF.

The V and J genes are TRBV10-3 and TRBJ1-1, with D hard to call. This CDR3 comprises 14 residues. Trimming took off 0 bases at V and 5 bases at J, with 10 bases between the two ends. Germline-derived CDR1 and CDR2 are ENHRY and SYGVKD. CDR3 protein: CAISESWRDTEAFF. In nucleotides, the CDR3 is TGTGCCATCAGTGAGTCATGGAGGGATACTGAAGCTTTCTTT.

This chain links TRBV5-1 with TRBJ2-3; 9 bases fit TRBD2. J was trimmed by 2 bases and V by 4 bases; bases with no gene match: 17. The germline V gene encodes CDR1 SGHRS and CDR2 YFSETQ. CDR3 length: 19 amino acids. CDR3 region: CASSLKPPSGVRNTDTQYF. The CDR3 nucleotides read TGCGCCAGCAGCCTAAAACCCCCTAGCGGGGTTCGAAACACAGATACGCAGTATTTT.

The chain combines TRBV2 with TRBJ2-3; D not resolved. Germline V gene data show CDR1 as SNHLY and CDR2 as FYNNEI. The V end lost 6 bases, the J end lost 2 bases, and 12 bases lay between the germline ends. This CDR3 is built from 14 residues. The CDR3: CASRGRVNTDTQYF. The CDR3 bases are TGTGCCAGCAGAGGCCGGGTTAACACAGATACGCAGTATTTT. The whole variable domain, remainder taken from reference TRBV2 and TRBJ2-3, is EPEVTQTPSHQVTQMGQEVILRCVPISNHLYFYWYRQILGQKVEFLVSFYNNEISEKSEIFDDQFSVERPDGSNFTLKIRSTKLEDSAMYFCASRGRVNTDTQYFGPGTRLTVL.

The genes are TRBV2 and TRBJ1-4; possibly TRBD1 for D (5 bases). The V end was cut by 6 bases, the J end by 4 bases, with 18 bases between. The CDR3 has 16 residues. Germline V gene sequence: CDR1 SNHLY, CDR2 FYNNEI. The CDR3 is CASSPPHQGLNEKLFF. Here the CDR3 DNA reads TGTGCCAGCAGCCCGCCTCATCAGGGCCTTAATGAAAAACTGTTTTTT.